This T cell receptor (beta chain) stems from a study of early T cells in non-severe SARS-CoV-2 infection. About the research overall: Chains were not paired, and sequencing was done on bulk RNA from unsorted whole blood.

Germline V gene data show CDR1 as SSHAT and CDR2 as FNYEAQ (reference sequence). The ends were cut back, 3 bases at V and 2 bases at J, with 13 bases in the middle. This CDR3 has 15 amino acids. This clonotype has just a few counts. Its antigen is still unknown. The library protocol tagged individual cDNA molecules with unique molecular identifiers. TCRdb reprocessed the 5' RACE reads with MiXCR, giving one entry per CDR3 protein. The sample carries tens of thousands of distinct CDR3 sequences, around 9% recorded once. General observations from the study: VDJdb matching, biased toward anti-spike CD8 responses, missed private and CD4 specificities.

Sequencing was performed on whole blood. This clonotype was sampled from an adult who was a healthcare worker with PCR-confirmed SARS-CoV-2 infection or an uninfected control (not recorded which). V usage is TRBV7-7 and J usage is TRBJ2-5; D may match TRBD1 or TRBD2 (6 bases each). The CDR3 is CASSLGGGAQETQYF. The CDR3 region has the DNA TGTGCCAGCAGCTTGGGGGGCGGCGCTCAAGAGACCCAGTACTTC. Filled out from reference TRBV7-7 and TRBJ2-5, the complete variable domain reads GAGVSQSPRYKVTKRGQDVTLRCDPISSHATLYWYQQALGQGPEFLTYFNYEAQPDKSGLPSDRFSAERPEGSISTLTIQRTEQRDSAMYRCASSLGGGAQETQYFGPGTRLLVL.